The next 5 T cell receptor beta chains were all read from a single sample in a study of CD8+ T cells in alopecia areata. Sequencing used cDNA as its template, made by extracting RNA and reverse transcribing it. The protocol was immunoSEQ multiplex PCR, while the TCRdb copy is restricted to in-frame clones and leaves out a portion. The sample records over 150,000 clones, about 60% being singletons. Treatment indicated: oral pan-JAK inhibitor, 5-10 mg twice daily. Sequencing used CD8+ T cells sorted from blood, obtained at week 24, from a patient treated with tofacitinib. The receptors were sampled from a human donor with alopecia areata.

The chain carries TRBV13 and TRBJ1-2; D gene unclear. Germline assignment: CDR1 PRHDT and CDR2 FYEKMQ (reference sequence). The CDR3 sequence is 15 residues long. V was clipped by 8 bases and J by 3 bases, with 19 bases between them. The CDR3 DNA reads as TGTGCCAGCCGACCAGTGGGTTTTGGGTACTATGGCTACACCTTC. Residues: CASRPVGFGYYGYTF. The full variable domain, in which reference TRBV13 and TRBJ1-2 provide the parts outside the CDR3, is AAGVIQSPRHLIKEKRETATLKCYPIPRHDTVYWYQQGPGQDPQFLISFYEKMQSDKGSIPDRFSAQQFSDYHSELNMSSLELGDSALYFCASRPVGFGYYGYTFGSGTRLTVV.

This clone was detected a few times. The CDR3 DNA sequence: TGTGCCAGCAGCTTAGGACAGGGGCGCTCCTACGAGCAGTACTTC. Amino acid sequence: CASSLGQGRSYEQYF. This chain uses TRBV11-2 with TRBJ2-7; 8 bases are a match to TRBD1. This CDR3 region has 15 residues. Trimming took 1 base from V and 0 from J; bases not matched to a gene: 2. Germline CDR1 SGHAT, CDR2 FQNNGV.

The sample holds a few counts of this clone. The chain carries TRBV29-1 and TRBJ2-7; D remains ambiguous. The CDR3 extends over 14 amino acids. Trimming took off 2 bases at V and 5 bases at J, with 16 bases between the two ends. CDR1 and CDR2 (germline): SQVTM, ANQGSEA. CDR3 sequence: CSVELVGTLNEQYF. DNA of the CDR3: TGCAGCGTTGAACTTGTGGGTACTCTTAACGAGCAGTACTTC.

This chain joins TRBV15 and TRBJ1-5; a weak D match, TRBD1 (6 bases). This CDR3 contains 14 residues. The germline V gene encodes CDR1 LNHNV and CDR2 YYDKDF (reference sequence). V dropped 2 bases and J dropped 7 bases, with 12 bases sitting between them. CDR3 DNA sequence: TGTGCCACCAGCAGAAATAACAGGGACCAGCCCCAGCATTTT. Amino acid sequence: CATSRNNRDQPQHF.

CDR3 in DNA: TGTGCCTGGAGTGCCCCACAGGGGGATAAAGCTTTCTTT. This translates into CAWSAPQGDKAFF. The V call is TRBV30, the J call TRBJ1-1; TRBD1 matches 8 bases. The CDR3 length is 13 residues. Germline assignment: CDR1 GTSNPN and CDR2 SVGIG (reference sequence). V was pared by 1 base and J by 9 bases, with 7 bases of the junction left unmatched. The full variable domain, its missing parts supplied by reference TRBV30 and TRBJ1-1, is SQTIHQWPATLVQPVGSPLSLECTVEGTSNPNLYWYRQAAGRGLQLLFYSVGIGQISSEVPQNLSASRPQDRQFILSSKKLLLSDSGFYLCAWSAPQGDKAFFGQGTRLTVV.